This T cell receptor beta chain came from a study of T cells after yellow fever vaccination. Study-wide context: SMART-Seq v4 Ultra Low Input served to prepare low-cell-number fractions.

TCRdb passed the 5' RACE reads through MiXCR, listing each CDR3 protein once. The sample contains 500,000 to 650,000 distinct CDR3 sequences, around an eighth of which appear only once. As concerns this clonotype: The antigen is undetermined.

Regarding the study as a whole: Peak timing came faster in the weaker secondary response, day 5 versus 15.

The CDR3 runs to 15 residues. The germline V gene encodes CDR1 SGHTA and CDR2 FQGNSA. V was clipped by 4 bases and J by 1 base, with 14 bases between them. Sequencing was performed on PBMCs, taken on the day of the yellow fever booster vaccination. The chain has TRBV7-2 and TRBJ2-7, with D possibly TRBD1 on 7 matching bases. The clonotype originates from a man under 40 who received the YFV17D yellow fever vaccine. The CDR3 sequence: CASSWQGGPSYEQYF. DNA for the CDR3: TGTGCCAGCAGCTGGCAGGGGGGCCCTTCCTACGAGCAGTACTTC.